The entry below gives a single T cell receptor beta chain sequence along with its context. This clone was counted once. The antigen it binds to is not known. No base quality values were provided; no much bigger clone lies one nucleotide off. The data belong to a study of T cell responses to AZD1222 COVID-19 vaccine (dated by TCRdb to 2020 to 2023). A note on the overall study: AZD1222 recipients given second doses at about 4 weeks or at about 12 weeks were pooled, since spike-specific TCR depth and breadth were not found to differ between the two schedules. A total of under 250 trial participants underwent TCR sequencing, of whom 207 had received two doses of AZD1222 and 26 had received two doses of the MenACWY control vaccine. Trial participants were enrolled by age into subgroups of 18-55, 56-69 and 70-plus years, and around 150, 29 and 61 TCR-sequenced participants, respectively, were included in these subgroups.

V is reduced by 3 bases and J by 1 base, leaving a spacing of 14 bases between them. CDR1 DFQATT and CDR2 SNEGSKA were looked up in the germline V gene (reference sequence). Inclusive of the bounding cysteine and phenylalanine, the CDR3 is 15 residues long. Kept here is only the CDR3 DNA, which spans 45 bases and is read in frame from base 1. The CDR3 regions of human TCRbeta chains were subjected to immunosequencing. Processing in the source paper ran as follows. Repertoire TCRs were checked for matches against a reference library of SARS-CoV-2-specific TCRs that had been generated using the MIRA antigen-specificity platform. Breadth meant the fraction of unique TCRs that were SARS-CoV-2-associated, whereas depth meant the fraction of total T cells that were SARS-CoV-2-associated. Using the MIRA data, each spike-specific TCR was assigned both to the spike region to which the TCR was reactive and to a CD4 or CD8 class. Log10-transformed breadth and depth values were compared by one-way ANOVA with Sidak's multiple comparisons tests. TCRdb's version of the immuneACCESS table is confined to in-frame rearrangements and falls short of the full clone set. An unresolved V gene accounts for under half of the shortfall where checked; the remainder is of unknown origin. V and J calls and clone size come straight from that table; D and trimming were deduced from the DNA. The sample contains about 120,000 clones, about 90% of them found a single time. The top ten constitute around 7.5% of the sample.

In the paper's terms, the time point label means: baseline before first vaccination. Samples from vaccinated people were obtained from the UK trials COV001 and COV002, which included a single-blind randomized controlled phase 2/3 trial of AZD1222 (ChAdOx1 nCoV-19) in healthy adults. For TCRbeta chain sequencing, PBMC samples from trial participants were taken at day 0 and at day 28 after the second dose. Results and caveats for the whole study, not just this receptor: Participants were mostly white British and included more females than males, and it was suggested by the authors that clonal diversity may have been underestimated. Conclusions about previously exposed vaccinees are limited because only a handful of AZD1222 recipients were SARS-CoV-2 seropositive at baseline. Reportedly, close to half of the unique spike-specific TCRs recognized epitopes lying outside the regions that are mutated in the B.1.351 and B.1.1.7 variants. The vaccine-associated CD4 TCRs covered the entire spike protein, and the dominant responses fell in regions 160-218 and 743-854. After two AZD1222 doses, spike-specific TCR breadth and depth were significantly higher than at day 0 and than in MenACWY recipients. In the small 56-69-year group, the increase in depth fell short of significance, most likely because of low power. Because no samples from the day 14 peak response were available, repertoires could be characterized only after the peak T cell response.

The sample here was peripheral blood, taken on day 0 of AZD1222 vaccination. The TCR was taken from an adult in good health. Rearrangement joined TRBV20-1 to TRBJ2-3; no D gene is confidently identified. In nucleotides, the sequence is TGCAGTGCTAGTTCCCCGACTGATGGCACAGATACGCAGTATTTT. This translates into CSASSPTDGTDTQYF.